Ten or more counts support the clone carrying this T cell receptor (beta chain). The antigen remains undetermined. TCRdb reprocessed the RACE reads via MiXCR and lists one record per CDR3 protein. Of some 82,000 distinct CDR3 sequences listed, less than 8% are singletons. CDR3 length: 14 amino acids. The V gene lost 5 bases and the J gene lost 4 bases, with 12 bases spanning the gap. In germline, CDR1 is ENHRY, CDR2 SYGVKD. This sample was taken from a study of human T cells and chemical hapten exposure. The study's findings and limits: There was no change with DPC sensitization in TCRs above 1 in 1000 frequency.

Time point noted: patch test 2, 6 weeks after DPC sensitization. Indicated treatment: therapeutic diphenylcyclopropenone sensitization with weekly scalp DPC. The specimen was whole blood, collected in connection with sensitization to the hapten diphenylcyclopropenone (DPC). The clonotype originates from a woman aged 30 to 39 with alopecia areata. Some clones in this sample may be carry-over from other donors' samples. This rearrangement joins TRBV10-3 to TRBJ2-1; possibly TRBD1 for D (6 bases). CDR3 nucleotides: TGTGCCATCAGTCGGCCCGACAGGTACAATGAGCAGTTCTTC. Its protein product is CAISRPDRYNEQFF.